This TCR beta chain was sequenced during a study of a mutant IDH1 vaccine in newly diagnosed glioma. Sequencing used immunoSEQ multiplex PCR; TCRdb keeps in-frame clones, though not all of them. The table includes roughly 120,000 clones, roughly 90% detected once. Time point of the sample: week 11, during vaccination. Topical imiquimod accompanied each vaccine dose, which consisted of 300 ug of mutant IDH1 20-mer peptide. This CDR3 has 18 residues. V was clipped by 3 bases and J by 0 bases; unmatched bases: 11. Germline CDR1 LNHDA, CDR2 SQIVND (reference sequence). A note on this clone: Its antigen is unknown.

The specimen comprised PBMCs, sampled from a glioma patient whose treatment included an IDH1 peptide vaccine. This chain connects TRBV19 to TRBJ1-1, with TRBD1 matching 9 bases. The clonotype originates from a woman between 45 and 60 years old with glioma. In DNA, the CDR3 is TGTGCCAGTAGTATCCCACCCTCGACAGGGGGTATGAACACTGAAGCTTTCTTT. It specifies CASSIPPSTGGMNTEAFF.